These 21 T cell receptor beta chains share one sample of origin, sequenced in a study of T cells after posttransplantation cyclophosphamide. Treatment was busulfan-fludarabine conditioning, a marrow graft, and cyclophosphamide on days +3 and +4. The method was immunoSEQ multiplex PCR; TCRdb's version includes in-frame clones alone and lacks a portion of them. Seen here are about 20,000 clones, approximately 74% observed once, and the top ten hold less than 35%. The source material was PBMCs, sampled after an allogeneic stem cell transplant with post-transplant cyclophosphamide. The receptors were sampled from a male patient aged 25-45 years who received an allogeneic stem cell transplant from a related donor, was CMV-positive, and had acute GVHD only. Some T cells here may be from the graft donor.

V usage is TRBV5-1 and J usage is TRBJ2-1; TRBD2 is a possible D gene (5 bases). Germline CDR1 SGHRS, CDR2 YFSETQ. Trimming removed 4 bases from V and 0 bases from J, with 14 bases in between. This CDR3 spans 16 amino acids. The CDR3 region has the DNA TGCGCCAGCAGCCCGGGCGGACTTAACTCCTACAATGAGCAGTTCTTC. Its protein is CASSPGGLNSYNEQFF.

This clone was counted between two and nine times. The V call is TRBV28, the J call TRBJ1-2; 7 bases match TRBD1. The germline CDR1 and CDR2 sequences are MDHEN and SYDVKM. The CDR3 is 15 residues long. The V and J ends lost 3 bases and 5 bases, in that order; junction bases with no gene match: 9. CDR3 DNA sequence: TGTGCCAGCAGTTTTGAGCCAGGGGGTTTTTATGGCTACACCTTC. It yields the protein CASSFEPGGFYGYTF.

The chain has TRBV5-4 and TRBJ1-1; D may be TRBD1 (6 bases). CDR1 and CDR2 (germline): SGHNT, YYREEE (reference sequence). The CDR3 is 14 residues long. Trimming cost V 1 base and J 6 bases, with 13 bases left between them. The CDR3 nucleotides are TGTGCCAGCAGCTTGACAGGGACCTTCGCTGAAGCTTTCTTT. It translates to CASSLTGTFAEAFF.

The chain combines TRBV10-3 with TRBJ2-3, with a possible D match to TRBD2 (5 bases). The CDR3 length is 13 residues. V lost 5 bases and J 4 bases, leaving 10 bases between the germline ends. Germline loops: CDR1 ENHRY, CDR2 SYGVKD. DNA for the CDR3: TGTGCCATCAGTCGGGAAAAGGCAGATACGCAGTATTTT. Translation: CAISREKADTQYF.

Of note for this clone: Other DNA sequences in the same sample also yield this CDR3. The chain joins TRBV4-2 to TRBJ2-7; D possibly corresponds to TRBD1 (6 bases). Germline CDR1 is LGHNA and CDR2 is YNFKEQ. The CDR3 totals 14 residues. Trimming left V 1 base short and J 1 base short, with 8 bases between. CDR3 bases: TGTGCCAGCAGCCAAGGGGGGCAATCCTACGAGCAGTACTTC. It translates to CASSQGGQSYEQYF.

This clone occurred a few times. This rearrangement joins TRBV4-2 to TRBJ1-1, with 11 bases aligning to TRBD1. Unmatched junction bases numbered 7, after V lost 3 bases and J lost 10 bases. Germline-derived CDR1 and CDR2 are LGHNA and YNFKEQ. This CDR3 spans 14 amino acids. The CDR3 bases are TGTGCCAGCAGCCAGGACAGGGGGCTCAAAGGAGCTTTCTTT. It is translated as CASSQDRGLKGAFF.

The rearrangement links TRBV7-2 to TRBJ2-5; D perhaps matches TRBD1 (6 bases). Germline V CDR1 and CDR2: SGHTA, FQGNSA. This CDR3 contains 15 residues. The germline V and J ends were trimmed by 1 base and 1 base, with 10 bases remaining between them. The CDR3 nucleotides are TGTGCCAGCAGCTTAGTGACAGGCACCCAAGAGACCCAGTACTTC. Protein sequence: CASSLVTGTQETQYF.

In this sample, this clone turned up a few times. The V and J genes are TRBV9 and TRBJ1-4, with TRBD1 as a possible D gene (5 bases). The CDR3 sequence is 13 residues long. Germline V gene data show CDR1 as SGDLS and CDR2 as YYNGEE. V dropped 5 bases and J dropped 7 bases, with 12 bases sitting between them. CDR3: CASRGGDREKLFF. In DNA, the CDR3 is TGTGCCAGCAGGGGCGGGGACCGTGAAAAACTGTTTTTT.

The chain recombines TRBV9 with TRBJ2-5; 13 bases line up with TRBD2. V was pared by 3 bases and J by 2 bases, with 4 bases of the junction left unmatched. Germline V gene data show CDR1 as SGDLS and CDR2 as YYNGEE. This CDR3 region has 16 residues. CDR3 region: CASSAGLAGVQETQYF. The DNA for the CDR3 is TGTGCCAGCAGCGCCGGACTAGCGGGGGTACAAGAGACCCAGTACTTC.

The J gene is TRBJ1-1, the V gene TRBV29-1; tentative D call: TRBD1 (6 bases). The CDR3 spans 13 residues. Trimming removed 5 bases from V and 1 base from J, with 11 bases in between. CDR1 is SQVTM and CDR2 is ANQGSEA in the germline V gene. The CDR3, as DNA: TGCAGCGTTCACAGGGTGGGGAACACTGAAGCTTTCTTT. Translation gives CSVHRVGNTEAFF.

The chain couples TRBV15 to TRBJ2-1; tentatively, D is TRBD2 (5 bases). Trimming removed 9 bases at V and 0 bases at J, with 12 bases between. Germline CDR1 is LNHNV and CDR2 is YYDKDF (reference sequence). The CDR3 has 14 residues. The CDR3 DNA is TGTGCCACTACCCGAGCGGACTCCTACAATGAGCAGTTCTTC. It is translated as CATTRADSYNEQFF.

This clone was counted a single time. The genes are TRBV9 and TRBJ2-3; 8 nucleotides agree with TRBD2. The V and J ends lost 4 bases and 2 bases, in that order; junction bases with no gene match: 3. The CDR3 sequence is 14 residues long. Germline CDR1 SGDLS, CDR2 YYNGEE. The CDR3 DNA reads TGTGCCAGCAGCCCTGGACTAGCCACAGATACGCAGTATTTT. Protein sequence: CASSPGLATDTQYF. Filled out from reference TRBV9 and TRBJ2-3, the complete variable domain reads DSGVTQTPKHLITATGQRVTLRCSPRSGDLSVYWYQQSLDQGLQFLIQYYNGEERAKGNILERFSAQQFPDLHSELNLSSLELGDSALYFCASSPGLATDTQYFGPGTRLTVL.

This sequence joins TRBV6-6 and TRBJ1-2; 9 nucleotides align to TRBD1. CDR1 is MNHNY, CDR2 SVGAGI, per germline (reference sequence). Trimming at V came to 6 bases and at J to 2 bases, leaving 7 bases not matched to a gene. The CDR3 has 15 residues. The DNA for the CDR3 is TGTGCCAGCAGGGGGACAGGGAGTTCCAACTATGGCTACACCTTC. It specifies CASRGTGSSNYGYTF.

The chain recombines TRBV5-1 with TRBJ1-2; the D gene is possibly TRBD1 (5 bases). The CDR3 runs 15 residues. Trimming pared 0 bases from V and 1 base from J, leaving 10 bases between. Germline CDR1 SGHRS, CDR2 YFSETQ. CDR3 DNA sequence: TGCGCCAGCAGCTTGGCCTGGGGGGTTAACTATGGCTACACCTTC. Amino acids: CASSLAWGVNYGYTF.

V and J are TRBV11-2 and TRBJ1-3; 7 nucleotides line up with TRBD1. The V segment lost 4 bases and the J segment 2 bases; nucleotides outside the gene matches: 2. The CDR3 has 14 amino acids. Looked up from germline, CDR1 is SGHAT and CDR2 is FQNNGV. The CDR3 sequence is CASSSTGTGNTIYF. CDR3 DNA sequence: TGTGCCAGCAGCTCGACAGGGACTGGAAACACCATATATTTT.

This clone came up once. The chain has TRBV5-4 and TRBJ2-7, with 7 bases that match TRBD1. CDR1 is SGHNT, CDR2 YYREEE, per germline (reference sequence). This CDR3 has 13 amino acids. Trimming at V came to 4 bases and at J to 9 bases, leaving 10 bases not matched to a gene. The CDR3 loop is CASSRPEGAVQYF. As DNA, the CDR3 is TGTGCCAGCAGCCGCCCCGAGGGGGCGGTGCAGTACTTC.

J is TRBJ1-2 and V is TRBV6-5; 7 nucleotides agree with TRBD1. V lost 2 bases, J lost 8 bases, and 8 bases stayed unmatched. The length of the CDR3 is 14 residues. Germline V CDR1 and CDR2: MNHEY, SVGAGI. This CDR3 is CASSYPGQVGGYTF. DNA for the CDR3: TGTGCCAGCAGTTACCCCGGACAGGTTGGGGGCTACACCTTC.

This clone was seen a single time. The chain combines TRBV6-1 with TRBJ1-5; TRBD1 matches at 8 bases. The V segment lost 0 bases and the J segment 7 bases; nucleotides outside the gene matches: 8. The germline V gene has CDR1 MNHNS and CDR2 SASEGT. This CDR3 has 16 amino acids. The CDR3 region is CASSEARSQGVQPQHF. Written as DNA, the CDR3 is TGTGCCAGCAGTGAAGCGAGGTCACAGGGGGTCCAGCCCCAGCATTTT.

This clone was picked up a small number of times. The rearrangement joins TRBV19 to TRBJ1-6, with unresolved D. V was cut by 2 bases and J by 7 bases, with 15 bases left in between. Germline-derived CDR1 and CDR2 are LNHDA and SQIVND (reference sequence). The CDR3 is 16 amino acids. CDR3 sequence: CASSIWPPTINSPLHF. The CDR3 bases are TGTGCCAGTAGTATATGGCCTCCCACCATCAATTCACCCCTCCACTTT.

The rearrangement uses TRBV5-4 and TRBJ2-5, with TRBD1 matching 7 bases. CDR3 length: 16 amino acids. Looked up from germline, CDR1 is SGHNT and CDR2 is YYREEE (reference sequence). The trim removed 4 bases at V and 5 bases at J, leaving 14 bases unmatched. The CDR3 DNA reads TGTGCCAGCAGCCCTGCCACAGGGGCGCTCGGGGAGACCCAGTACTTC. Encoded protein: CASSPATGALGETQYF.

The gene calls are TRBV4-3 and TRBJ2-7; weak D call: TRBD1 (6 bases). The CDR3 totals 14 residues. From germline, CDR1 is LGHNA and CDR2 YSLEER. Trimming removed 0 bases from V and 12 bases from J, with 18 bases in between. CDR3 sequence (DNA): TGCGCCAGCAGCCAAGATAAGTTCACAGGGTGGTTGTACTTC. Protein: CASSQDKFTGWLYF.